This T cell receptor (beta chain) appears in the sequencing data of a study of OX40 agonist ivuxolimab in advanced cancers. Across the study: Each patient was given ivuxolimab into a vein every 2 weeks, at 0.01 to 10 mg/kg. The study's findings and limits: With doses of 0.1-3.0 mg/kg, partial responders showed among the lowest clonal expansion.

Germline V gene lookup returns CDR1 MGHRA and CDR2 YSYEKL. The CDR3 extends over 14 amino acids. V lost 3 bases, J lost 3 bases, and 2 bases stayed unmatched. In the case of this clone: Its antigen remains unknown.

Some clones are missing from TCRdb's copy, which holds only in-frame ones; the method was immunoSEQ multiplex PCR. Seen here are 10,000 to 15,000 clones, 65% to 80% observed once, and the top ten hold roughly 30%. The sequences come from CD4+ or CD8+ T cells sorted from blood, collected in a trial of the OX40 agonist ivuxolimab. The chain couples TRBV4-1 to TRBJ2-7, with TRBD1 matching 10 bases. The sequence came from an adult with an advanced solid tumor such as melanoma, head and neck, liver or kidney cancer. The CDR3: CASSHRDRGYEQYF. CDR3 DNA sequence: TGCGCCAGCAGCCACCGGGACAGGGGCTACGAGCAGTACTTC.